These T cell receptor beta chains were read from a single sample in a study of follicular helper T cells after annual influenza vaccination. TCRdb keeps only in-frame clones here, not all; method: immunoSEQ multiplex PCR. The sample holds 9,900 or so clones, around 85% seen once. The starting material was CXCR5- memory CD4+ T cells sorted from blood, obtained 6 weeks after influenza vaccination. These receptors all stem from an adult who received the influenza vaccine. CDR3s include the opening cysteine and the closing phenylalanine or tryptophan. A D gene is named only where the DNA matches it firmly. Not every row has a clone size; where given, it reads once, few, many or a size class.

TRBV7-9	-	-	TRBJ1-1	CASSLGTTEAFF	TGTGCCAGCAGCTTAGGAACCACTGAAGCTTTCTTT
TRBV5-4	TRBD2	-	TRBJ2-6	CASSAGAGANVLTF	TGTGCCAGCAGTGCGGGGGCTGGGGCCAACGTCCTGACTTTC
TRBV6-1	-	-	TRBJ1-5	CASSEAPRLQPQHF	TGTGCCAGCAGTGAAGCCCCCCGGCTGCAGCCCCAGCATTTT
TRBV5-1	TRBD1	-	TRBJ2-7	CASSSGQGGNYEQYF	TGCGCCAGCAGCTCCGGACAGGGGGGGAACTACGAGCAGTACTTC
TRBV5-1	TRBD1	-	TRBJ1-1	CASSLSVLQGEAFF	TGCGCCAGCAGCTTATCAGTCCTACAGGGGGAAGCTTTCTTT
TRBV5-1	-	once	TRBJ2-5	CASSLDGVQETQYF	TGCGCCAGCAGCTTGGACGGAGTTCAAGAGACCCAGTACTTC
TRBV5-6	-	-	TRBJ2-3	CASRGEGRGGGDTQYF	TGTGCCAGCAGGGGTGAGGGCCGAGGGGGAGGAGATACGCAGTATTTT
TRBV19	TRBD1	once	TRBJ2-1	CASRPTGGNEQFF	TGTGCCAGTAGACCGACAGGGGGCAATGAGCAGTTCTTC
TRBV5-1	TRBD2	-	TRBJ2-5	CASSLALAAQETQYF	TGCGCCAGCAGCTTGGCACTAGCGGCTCAAGAGACCCAGTACTTC
TRBV21-1	-	once	TRBJ2-7	CASSKEMRLENFSPYEQYF	TGTGCCAGCAGCAAAGAAATGCGGCTGGAAAATTTTTCACCCTACGAGCAGTACTTC
TRBV7-9	-	-	TRBJ1-3	CASSLLARGGNTIYF	TGTGCCAGCAGCCTCTTAGCCCGCGGTGGAAACACCATATATTTT
TRBV4-2	-	-	TRBJ2-3	CASSQAGTSTDTQYF	TGTGCCAGCAGCCAAGCCGGGACTAGCACAGATACGCAGTATTTT
TRBV11-3	TRBD1	-	TRBJ1-6	CASSIDRENSPLHF	TGTGCCAGCAGCATAGACAGGGAGAATTCACCCCTCCACTTT